At least ten counts were recorded for the clone carrying this T cell receptor beta chain. Its antigen is unknown. These data belong to a study of T cells after yellow fever vaccination. Study-wide results and caveats: Abundant clonotypes from the bulk population could contaminate FACS-sorted repertoires. There was a small share of clonotypes that showed up in both the CD4 and CD8 compartments. Reappearance after the booster was observed for most primary-vaccination clones (around 96% CD4, about 91% CD8).

MiXCR was run by TCRdb on the 5' RACE reads, yielding one entry per CDR3 protein. The sample gives 250,000 to 400,000 distinct CDR3 sequences, 3.5% to 4.5% of which show up once; approximately 19% is in the top ten. Material: PBMCs, obtained 15 days after the yellow fever booster vaccination. This clonotype was sampled from a man between 18 and 35 years old who received the YFV17D yellow fever vaccine.

CDR3 DNA sequence: TGTGCCAGCAGTCTCGCGGACTTCTCCTACGAGCAGTACTTC. Residues: CASSLADFSYEQYF. This sequence joins TRBV12-3 or TRBV12-4 and TRBJ2-7; maybe TRBD2 (5 bases). This CDR3 has 14 residues. V lost 5 bases and J lost 0, with 11 bases in between.